This T cell receptor (beta chain) was captured by sequencing in a study of neurological immune-mediated disorders. For the study at large: Among some 35 multiple sclerosis patients, roughly 30 were relapsing-remitting and 3 were secondary progressive.

Ten or more counts support this clonotype. Its specificity is unknown. The cDNA came from 5'RACE with 10-nucleotide random UMIs. TCRdb itself ran the 5' RACE reads through MiXCR, one entry per CDR3 protein. Altogether 45,000 to 70,000 distinct CDR3 sequences are present, approximately 4.1% being singletons, with the ten largest covering about 3.1%. Germline V CDR1 and CDR2: DFQATT, SNEGSKA (reference sequence). V shed 2 bases and J 4 bases; nucleotides not matched to a gene: 4. The CDR3 consists of 14 residues. Unsorted libraries were derived from 2 million PBMCs stored at -80 C. General observations from the study: HTLV-1-associated myelopathy ranked highest for TCR clonal expansion and multiple sclerosis lowest, beneath healthy controls.

The specimen was PBMCs. The J gene is TRBJ2-3, the V gene TRBV20-1; 9 positions match TRBD1. The origin of this receptor is a man in his fifties or sixties with multiple sclerosis. In DNA form, the CDR3 reads TGCAGTGCTAGACCGGGACAGGGCGCAGATACGCAGTATTTT. Translation: CSARPGQGADTQYF.